One and the same sample provided the 25 T cell receptor beta chains below, sequenced in a study of early T cells in non-severe SARS-CoV-2 infection. TCRdb called the 5' RACE reads again in MiXCR, with one record for every CDR3 protein. Of roughly 69,000 distinct CDR3 sequences listed, about 9% are singletons. Material for sequencing was whole blood. These receptors came from an adult who was a healthcare worker with PCR-confirmed SARS-CoV-2 infection or an uninfected control (not recorded which).

This clonotype was detected a few times. The CDR3 DNA reads as TGTGCCAGTAGTACGCAGGGGAATCAGCCCCAGCATTTT. Encoded protein: CASSTQGNQPQHF. V is TRBV19 and J is TRBJ1-5, with D tentatively TRBD1 (6 bases). This CDR3 comprises 13 residues. From germline, CDR1 is LNHDA and CDR2 SQIVND (reference sequence). With 4 bases removed from V and 4 bases from J, the gap between germline ends came to 8 bases.

This chain links TRBV11-1 with TRBJ1-6; D is undetermined. Germline loops: CDR1 SGHAT, CDR2 FQDESV (reference sequence). The germline V and J ends were trimmed by 5 bases and 10 bases, with 12 bases remaining between them. CDR3 length: 13 residues. The CDR3 reads CASSQASWSPLHF. The CDR3 DNA sequence: TGTGCCAGCAGCCAAGCCTCATGGTCACCCCTCCACTTT.

The genes are TRBV7-9 and TRBJ1-3; D remains ambiguous. CDR1 SEHNR and CDR2 FQNEAQ come from the germline V gene (reference sequence). The germline V and J ends were trimmed by 6 bases and 0 bases, with 9 bases remaining between them. The CDR3 has 14 amino acids. The CDR3 reads CASRPSTSGNTIYF. The CDR3 DNA reads TGTGCCAGCAGACCATCCACCTCTGGAAACACCATATATTTT.

This clonotype has ten or more counts. V is TRBV11-3 and J is TRBJ2-2, with 10 nucleotides matching TRBD1. V lost 1 base and J lost 7; bases outside the gene matches: 3. The CDR3 spans 15 residues. Germline CDR1 and CDR2: SGHNT and YENEEA. CDR3 bases: TGTGCCAGCAGCTTAGGAGGGACAGGGGTCGGGGAGCTGTTTTTT. It encodes CASSLGGTGVGELFF.

This clonotype was detected ten times or more. The chain couples TRBV7-2 to TRBJ2-5, with D unclear. Germline V gives CDR1 SGHTA, CDR2 FQGNSA. This CDR3 is 12 amino acids long. V was pared by 0 bases and J by 5 bases, with 4 bases between. The CDR3 loop reads CASSLAPETQYF. The CDR3 region has the DNA TGTGCCAGCAGCTTAGCGCCGGAGACCCAGTACTTC. The full variable domain, in which reference TRBV7-2 and TRBJ2-5 provide the parts outside the CDR3, is GAGVSQSPSNKVTEKGKDVELRCDPISGHTALYWYRQSLGQGLEFLIYFQGNSAPDKSGLPSDRFSAERTGGSVSTLTIQRTQQEDSAVYLCASSLAPETQYFGPGTRLLVL.

This clonotype was counted ten times or more. This chain connects TRBV3-1 to TRBJ1-2; 7 bases line up with TRBD1. V dropped 6 bases and J dropped 2; count of bases not matched to a gene: 12. CDR3 length: 16 residues. Germline V gene sequence: CDR1 LGHDT, CDR2 YNNKEL (reference sequence). This CDR3 is CASRPSRQGRNYGYTF. CDR3 coding DNA: TGTGCCAGCAGACCGTCCCGACAGGGTCGGAACTATGGCTACACCTTC.

This clonotype was seen repeatedly, ten times or more. The CDR3 reads CASSSTRGNEKLFF. The DNA for the CDR3 is TGTGCCAGCAGCTCTACCAGGGGAAATGAAAAACTGTTTTTT. The V call is TRBV7-2, the J call TRBJ1-4; tentative D call: TRBD1 (6 bases). The CDR3 is 14 residues long. CDR1 and CDR2 (germline): SGHTA, FQGNSA. V was clipped by 4 bases and J by 5 bases, with 11 bases between them.

This clonotype occurred a few times. The rearrangement joins TRBV4-1 to TRBJ1-2, with no clear D. The CDR3 covers 13 residues. CDR1 is MGHRA and CDR2 is YSYEKL in the germline V gene. V gave up 0 bases and J gave up 7 bases, with 9 bases separating them. The CDR3 nucleotides read TGCGCCAGCAGCCAAGATTTGGGCTCTGGCTACACCTTC. Translation gives CASSQDLGSGYTF.

A few counts support this clonotype. This chain links TRBV18 with TRBJ2-1; 8 bases line up with TRBD1. The V gene's germline CDR1 is KGHSH and CDR2 LQKENI. The J segment lost 5 bases and the V segment lost 2 bases, leaving 5 bases of the junction unmatched. The CDR3 sequence is 15 residues long. CDR3 amino acids: CASSPNRGRHNEQFF. In DNA form, the CDR3 reads TGTGCCAGCTCACCAAACAGGGGGAGGCACAATGAGCAGTTCTTC.

This chain connects TRBV7-6 to TRBJ2-1, with D uncertain. The ends were cut back, 2 bases at V and 4 bases at J, with 12 bases in the middle. Germline V CDR1 and CDR2: SGHVS, FNYEAQ. The CDR3 runs 15 residues. CDR3 in DNA: TGTGCCAGCAGCTTAAGAAGCTCAGCATACAATGAGCAGTTCTTC. This translates into CASSLRSSAYNEQFF. The full variable domain, with the rest looked up from reference TRBV7-6 and TRBJ2-1, is GAGVSQSPRYKVTKRGQDVALRCDPISGHVSLYWYRQALGQGPEFLTYFNYEAQQDKSGLPNDRFSAERPEGSISTLTIQRTEQRDSAMYRCASSLRSSAYNEQFFGPGTRLTVL.

The table lists this clonotype with many counts. The V gene is TRBV29-1, the J gene TRBJ2-7; TRBD1 matches 9 bases. J lost 5 bases, V lost 3 bases, and 8 bases had no gene match. The CDR3 contains 14 residues. CDR1 is SQVTM, CDR2 ANQGSEA, per germline. The DNA of the CDR3 is TGCAGCGTTGAGGTTTCGACAGGGGGAAACGAGCAGTACTTC. Its translation is CSVEVSTGGNEQYF.

In this sample, this clonotype turned up a few times. This CDR3 is CASSKATGNSPLHF. The CDR3 DNA reads as TGTGCCAGCAGCAAGGCCACCGGGAATTCACCCCTCCACTTT. V and J are TRBV2 and TRBJ1-6; D gene unclear. V shed 6 bases and J shed 7 bases, with 13 bases lying between them. The CDR3 is made up of 14 amino acids. The germline CDR1 and CDR2 sequences are SNHLY and FYNNEI.

The table lists this clonotype with a few counts. CDR3 loop: CASSLDLNSPLHF. CDR3 DNA: TGTGCCAGCAGCTTAGATCTGAATTCACCCCTCCACTTT. The J gene is TRBJ1-6, the V gene TRBV7-2, with no clear D. Trimming cost V 1 base and J 7 bases, with 5 bases left between them. The germline V gene has CDR1 SGHTA and CDR2 FQGNSA. The CDR3 is made up of 13 amino acids.

This clonotype was detected many times. The chain links TRBV3-1 to TRBJ2-5; D gene ambiguous. V was shortened by 1 base and J by 0 bases, with 6 bases between the two germline ends. The CDR3 covers 14 residues. Germline CDR1 LGHDT, CDR2 YNNKEL (reference sequence). The CDR3 bases are TGTGCCAGCAGCCAAGGGGCGGACCAAGAGACCCAGTACTTC. It is translated as CASSQGADQETQYF.

This clonotype was recorded many times. The chain employs TRBV5-1 and TRBJ2-3; D may be TRBD1 (5 bases). Germline loops: CDR1 SGHRS, CDR2 YFSETQ. The CDR3 is made up of 14 amino acids. V lost 0 bases, J lost 2 bases, and 7 bases lay in between. CDR3 amino acids: CASSLAGHTDTQYF. The CDR3 coding sequence is TGCGCCAGCAGCTTGGCAGGACACACAGATACGCAGTATTTT.

There are a few counts of this clonotype. The V and J genes are TRBV2 and TRBJ2-1, with D perhaps matching TRBD1 (6 bases). The V end lost 3 bases, the J end lost 8 bases, and 14 bases lay between the germline ends. The CDR3 runs 14 residues. Per germline, CDR1 SNHLY and CDR2 FYNNEI. CDR3 in amino acids: CASSEGAGDHEQFF. The CDR3 region has the DNA TGTGCCAGCAGTGAGGGGGCAGGGGACCATGAGCAGTTCTTC. The full variable domain, with the rest looked up from reference TRBV2 and TRBJ2-1, is EPEVTQTPSHQVTQMGQEVILRCVPISNHLYFYWYRQILGQKVEFLVSFYNNEISEKSEIFDDQFSVERPDGSNFTLKIRSTKLEDSAMYFCASSEGAGDHEQFFGPGTRLTVL.

This clonotype was recorded many times. This sequence joins TRBV11-3 and TRBJ2-1; D is perhaps TRBD2 (5 bases). Trimming took off 4 bases at V and 5 bases at J, with 15 bases between the two ends. The germline gives CDR1 SGHNT, CDR2 YENEEA. The CDR3 has 15 residues. CDR3 region: CASSSNSLRDNEQFF. In DNA form, the CDR3 reads TGTGCCAGCAGCTCAAACTCTCTGCGGGACAATGAGCAGTTCTTC.

The chain recombines TRBV11-3 with TRBJ1-1; no firm D call. This CDR3 spans 13 amino acids. Deletions cut 1 base from V and 3 bases from J, with 6 bases between. Per the germline V gene, CDR1 is SGHNT and CDR2 is YENEEA. Written as DNA, the CDR3 is TGTGCCAGCAGCTTAGGGGCCTACACTGAAGCTTTCTTT. This gives the protein CASSLGAYTEAFF.

This clonotype was seen repeatedly, ten times or more. The rearrangement uses TRBV10-3 and TRBJ2-5; 10 positions agree with TRBD2. The CDR3 is 14 amino acids. CDR1 and CDR2 (germline): ENHRY, SYGVKD. V was pared by 3 bases and J by 5 bases, with 3 bases of the junction left unmatched. Here the CDR3 reads CAISDPTSGETQYF. CDR3 in DNA: TGTGCCATCAGTGACCCGACTAGCGGGGAGACCCAGTACTTC.

In this sample, this clonotype turned up a few times. This sequence joins TRBV11-2 and TRBJ1-6; D is perhaps TRBD1 (6 bases). From germline, CDR1 is SGHAT and CDR2 FQNNGV. The CDR3 has 14 amino acids. V was shortened by 3 bases and J by 5 bases, with 8 bases between the two germline ends. The CDR3 region has the DNA TGTGCCAGCAGCTTCGCAGGGGATAATTCACCCCTCCACTTT. Translation: CASSFAGDNSPLHF.

This chain joins TRBV27 and TRBJ2-1; the D gene is possibly TRBD2 (5 bases). This CDR3 has 16 residues. Trimming removed 2 bases at V and 3 bases at J, with 14 bases between. Germline-derived CDR1 and CDR2 are MNHEY and SMNVEV (reference sequence). The CDR3 reads CASSLTGVVVYNEQFF. The CDR3 DNA sequence: TGTGCCAGCAGTTTAACCGGGGTCGTCGTCTACAATGAGCAGTTCTTC.

The CDR3 DNA sequence: TGCGCCAGCAGCCGAGTACTAGCGGGAGGGCCCGGCGTTGGCGAGCAGTACTTC. As protein: CASSRVLAGGPGVGEQYF. The chain combines TRBV4-3 with TRBJ2-7; 13 bases are a match to TRBD2. The CDR3 spans 18 residues. The J segment lost 6 bases and the V segment lost 4 bases, leaving 15 bases of the junction unmatched. Germline V gene sequence: CDR1 LGHNA, CDR2 YSLEER.

The V and J genes are TRBV7-2 and TRBJ2-7; D is ambiguous. Trimming took off 4 bases at V and 6 bases at J, with 10 bases between the two ends. CDR1 and CDR2 (germline): SGHTA, FQGNSA. The CDR3 runs to 12 residues. The chain's CDR3 is CASSSPGREQYF. CDR3 DNA sequence: TGTGCCAGCAGCTCTCCGGGCCGCGAGCAGTACTTC.

This clonotype was seen at least ten times. The rearrangement joins TRBV7-8 to TRBJ2-1; 11 bases map to TRBD2. CDR3 size: 16 residues. The ends lost 6 bases at V and 7 bases at J; junction bases unmatched: 11. Per germline, CDR1 SGHVS and CDR2 FQNEAQ. DNA for the CDR3: TGTGCCAGCAGGTCAAGGATAGCGGGAGGGGAAAATGAGCAGTTCTTC. The encoded protein is CASRSRIAGGENEQFF.

Ten or more counts support this clonotype. This chain uses TRBV29-1 with TRBJ1-5; tentatively, D is TRBD1 (5 bases). The V end was cut by 2 bases, the J end by 4 bases, with 9 bases between. Germline CDR1 and CDR2: SQVTM and ANQGSEA. CDR3 size: 13 residues. CDR3 loop: CSVEIGVNQPQHF. CDR3 bases: TGCAGCGTTGAAATAGGGGTGAATCAGCCCCAGCATTTT.